These 18 T cell receptor beta chains originate from one sample sequenced in a study of immunodeficiency. Repertoires were generated with immunoSEQ multiplex PCR, while TCRdb's copy carries only in-frame clones and drops some. Of more than 3,000 clones listed, 89% are singletons. What was sequenced was CD8+ T cells from blood. These receptors all come from a human donor in good health.

The chain employs TRBV4-2 and TRBJ1-6; perhaps TRBD1 as D (5 bases). CDR1 LGHNA and CDR2 YNFKEQ come from the germline V gene. V dropped 4 bases and J dropped 8 bases, with 18 bases sitting between them. The CDR3 is 16 amino acids. The CDR3 bases are TGTGCCAGCAGCCTCACGAGGGTGGGGGTTTATTCACCCCTCCACTTT. Amino acids: CASSLTRVGVYSPLHF.

The rearrangement links TRBV5-4 to TRBJ2-5; TRBD2 might be the D (6 bases). The CDR3 has 13 amino acids. Looked up from germline, CDR1 is SGHNT and CDR2 is YYREEE (reference sequence). V was clipped by 5 bases and J by 2 bases, with 10 bases between them. CDR3 DNA: TGTGCCAGCAGATTAGCGGAACAAGAGACCCAGTACTTC. Translation gives CASRLAEQETQYF. The entire variable domain, with the rest obtained from reference TRBV5-4 and TRBJ2-5, is as follows: ETGVTQSPTHLIKTRGQQVTLRCSSQSGHNTVSWYQQALGQGPQFIFQYYREEENGRGNFPPRFSGLQFPNYSSELNVNALELDDSALYLCASRLAEQETQYFGPGTRLLVL.

The CDR3 loop reads CASSLADSNSYNEQFF. In DNA form, the CDR3 reads TGTGCCAGCAGCTTAGCCGACAGCAACTCCTACAATGAGCAGTTCTTC. The J gene is TRBJ2-1, the V gene TRBV7-6; tentatively, D is TRBD1 (5 bases). The CDR3 covers 16 residues. The V end lost 0 bases, the J end lost 0 bases, and 9 bases lay between the germline ends. The germline CDR1 and CDR2 sequences are SGHVS and FNYEAQ.

This chain links TRBV7-9 with TRBJ2-7; the D gene is possibly TRBD1 (5 bases). Germline V lookup: CDR1 SEHNR, CDR2 FQNEAQ (reference sequence). V was pared by 0 bases and J by 5 bases, with 8 bases between. The CDR3 is 13 amino acids. CDR3 region: CASSLAQGHEQYF. The CDR3 DNA is TGTGCCAGCAGCTTAGCGCAGGGCCACGAGCAGTACTTC.

V usage is TRBV4-1 and J usage is TRBJ1-1; no firm D call. The CDR3 is 18 residues long. CDR1 is MGHRA and CDR2 is YSYEKL in the germline V gene. The V end lost 2 bases, the J end lost 1 base, and 20 bases lay between the germline ends. CDR3 DNA sequence: TGCGCCAGCAGCCAACGTCTGGCCAGTCAGATCCCGAACACTGAAGCTTTCTTT. It specifies CASSQRLASQIPNTEAFF.

The chain employs TRBV5-1 and TRBJ2-7; D gene unclear. The germline V gene encodes CDR1 SGHRS and CDR2 YFSETQ. This CDR3 contains 18 residues. Trimming took 7 bases from V and 0 from J, leaving 26 bases between them. CDR3 region: CASDGKRVQPISSYEQYF. CDR3 DNA: TGCGCCAGCGACGGCAAACGGGTACAACCCATCAGCTCCTACGAGCAGTACTTC. Looking up the rest from reference TRBV5-1 and TRBJ2-7 gives the full variable domain: KAGVTQTPRYLIKTRGQQVTLSCSPISGHRSVSWYQQTPGQGLQFLFEYFSETQRNKGNFPGRFSGRQFSNSRSEMNVSTLELGDSALYLCASDGKRVQPISSYEQYFGPGTRLTVT.

The V and J genes are TRBV29-1 and TRBJ2-3, with TRBD1 identical over 10 bases. The CDR3 runs to 18 residues. Germline trimming cut 1 base from V and 5 bases from J; bases unmatched to any gene: 15. Germline lookup yields CDR1 SQVTM and CDR2 ANQGSEA. The CDR3 loop is CSVEGLLGQGKFIDTQYF. The CDR3 DNA sequence: TGCAGCGTTGAAGGCCTCTTGGGACAGGGGAAGTTTATAGATACGCAGTATTTT.

This chain joins TRBV7-9 and TRBJ2-7; D is unresolved. Between the trimmed V and J ends, which lost 5 bases and 2 bases, there was a span of 13 bases. The CDR3 contains 14 residues. The germline CDR1 and CDR2 sequences are SEHNR and FQNEAQ (reference sequence). The CDR3: CASSRTGRAYEQYF. The DNA for the CDR3 is TGTGCCAGCAGCCGAACGGGTCGGGCCTACGAGCAGTACTTC.

The chain carries TRBV28 and TRBJ1-1; D perhaps matches TRBD1 (5 bases). The CDR3 runs to 16 residues. Germline CDR1 and CDR2: MDHEN and SYDVKM. Trimming shortened V by 7 bases and J by 3 bases, and 21 bases separated the two germline ends. The CDR3 nucleotides are TGTGCCAGCAAACCATCGGGGCTAACTCTCGACACTGAAGCTTTCTTT. Translating it yields CASKPSGLTLDTEAFF.

The J gene is TRBJ2-1, the V gene TRBV14; D is undetermined. Germline values: CDR1 SGHDN, CDR2 FVKESK. Trimming removed 1 base at V and 7 bases at J, with 8 bases between. This CDR3 is 13 amino acids long. The CDR3 DNA sequence: TGTGCCAGCAGCCAAGTTGGTCCGAATGAGCAGTTCTTC. Amino acids: CASSQVGPNEQFF.

This sequence joins TRBV7-3 and TRBJ2-2; D is unresolved. The CDR3 totals 13 residues. Germline V CDR1 and CDR2: SGHTA, FQGTGA. V was pared by 5 bases and J by 4 bases, with 8 bases between. Here the CDR3 DNA reads TGTGCCAGCAGCCCTCTAGGCACCGGGGAGCTGTTTTTT. Its protein product is CASSPLGTGELFF.

The V and J genes are TRBV29-1 and TRBJ1-1, with unresolved D. V was cut by 6 bases and J by 1 base, with 12 bases left in between. CDR3 length: 13 amino acids. The germline gives CDR1 SQVTM, CDR2 ANQGSEA. CDR3 DNA sequence: TGCAGCGTCGAGCAGACGGAGAACACTGAAGCTTTCTTT. Protein sequence: CSVEQTENTEAFF.

The chain links TRBV4-1 to TRBJ2-7; D assignment may be TRBD1 or TRBD2 (5 bases each). Germline loops: CDR1 MGHRA, CDR2 YSYEKL. The CDR3 totals 15 residues. V was shortened by 1 base and J by 1 base, with 11 bases between the two germline ends. For the CDR3, the DNA is TGCGCCAGCAGCCAAGTGGGGCGCGGGTCCTACGAGCAGTACTTC. Its translation is CASSQVGRGSYEQYF.

The J gene is TRBJ1-1, the V gene TRBV6-5; TRBD1 is a possible D gene (6 bases). Germline V gene lookup returns CDR1 MNHEY and CDR2 SVGAGI. The V end was cut by 2 bases, the J end by 8 bases, with 9 bases between. This CDR3 has 12 amino acids. CDR3 residues: CASSYGGREAFF. Written as DNA, the CDR3 is TGTGCCAGCAGTTACGGGGGGCGGGAAGCTTTCTTT.

The chain carries TRBV9 and TRBJ2-1; 9 nucleotides match TRBD1. There are 15 residues in the CDR3. V shed 4 bases and J 7 bases; nucleotides not matched to a gene: 9. Germline V gene sequence: CDR1 SGDLS, CDR2 YYNGEE. The CDR3 protein is CASSWTGAATNEQFF. The DNA for the CDR3 is TGTGCCAGCAGCTGGACAGGGGCAGCGACGAATGAGCAGTTCTTC.

The chain is built from TRBV13 and TRBJ2-1; D could derive from TRBD1 or TRBD2 (6 bases each). The CDR3 runs 17 residues. Germline CDR1 PRHDT, CDR2 FYEKMQ (reference sequence). V was pared by 4 bases and J by 0 bases, with 16 bases between. As DNA, the CDR3 is TGTGCCAGCAGCTCCCGACTAGGGGGGAGCTCCTACAATGAGCAGTTCTTC. Its translation: CASSSRLGGSSYNEQFF.

V gene TRBV5-1 combines with J gene TRBJ2-3; 13 bases align to TRBD2. The germline V gene encodes CDR1 SGHRS and CDR2 YFSETQ. CDR3 size: 15 residues. The J segment lost 4 bases and the V segment lost 1 base, leaving 0 bases of the junction unmatched. In DNA, the CDR3 is TGCGCCAGCAGCTTGACTAGCGGGGGGGCAGATACGCAGTATTTT. Protein sequence: CASSLTSGGADTQYF.

The genes are TRBV29-1 and TRBJ1-3; TRBD1 matches 9 bases. Germline lookup yields CDR1 SQVTM and CDR2 ANQGSEA. CDR3 length: 13 residues. J was trimmed by 2 bases and V by 8 bases; bases with no gene match: 4. CDR3 in amino acids: CSIRTGAGNTIYF. CDR3 bases: TGCAGCATCCGGACAGGGGCTGGAAACACCATATATTTT.